This T cell receptor beta chain was observed in a study of blood T cells in healthy people across ages. Worth noting for this clonotype: The antigen remains unidentified.

A minimum of 6 micrograms of total RNA was extracted per sample. J gave up 3 bases and V 6 bases, and 17 bases lay outside the gene matches. The CDR3 extends over 19 amino acids. Per germline, CDR1 KGHSH and CDR2 LQKENI. Points from the study as a whole: Researchers said unsorted PBMCs prevented a conclusive naive versus antigen-experienced comparison.

Combining a sample-barcoded 5' primer with a J-beta primer mix, a second PCR ran for about 6 to 11 cycles. Via MiXCR, TCRdb re-called the 5' RACE reads, giving one row per CDR3 protein. The table lists about 760,000 distinct CDR3 sequences, around 25% of them singletons. These records were also assigned to another study, of T cells of mothers and their children. This second report adds: From each mother came over 8.5 million TCR beta CDR3 reads, and from each child came 3 million to 3.5 million. Overlap measured in related mother-child pairs was slightly, non-significantly higher than in unrelated pairs.

This chain uses TRBV18 with TRBJ2-4; 10 bases are shared with TRBD2. Sequenced sample: blood. This TCR came from a boy aged 5-17 years in good health. CDR3 DNA: TGTGCCAGCTCCCTAGTCCTAGCGGGGGACGGGGATGTCAAAAACATTCAGTACTTC. The encoded protein is CASSLVLAGDGDVKNIQYF.